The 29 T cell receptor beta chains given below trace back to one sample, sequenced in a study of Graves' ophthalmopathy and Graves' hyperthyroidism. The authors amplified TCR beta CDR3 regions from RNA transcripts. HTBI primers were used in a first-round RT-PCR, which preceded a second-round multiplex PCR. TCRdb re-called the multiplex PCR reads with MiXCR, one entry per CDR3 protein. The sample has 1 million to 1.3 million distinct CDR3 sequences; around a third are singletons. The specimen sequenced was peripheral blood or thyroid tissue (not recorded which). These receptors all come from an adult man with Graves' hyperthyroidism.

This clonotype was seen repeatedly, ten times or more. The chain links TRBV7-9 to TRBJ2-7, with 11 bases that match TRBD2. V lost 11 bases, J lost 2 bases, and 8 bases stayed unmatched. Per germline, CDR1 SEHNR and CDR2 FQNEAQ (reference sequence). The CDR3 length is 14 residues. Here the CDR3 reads CALSTSGGTYEQYF. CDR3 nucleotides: TGTGCCCTGTCCACTAGCGGGGGCACCTACGAGCAGTACTTC.

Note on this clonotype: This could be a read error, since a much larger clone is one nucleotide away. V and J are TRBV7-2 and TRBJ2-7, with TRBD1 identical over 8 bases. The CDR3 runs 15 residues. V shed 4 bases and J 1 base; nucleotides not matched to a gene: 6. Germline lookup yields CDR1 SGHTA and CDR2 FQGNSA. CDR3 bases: TGTGCCAGCAGCTCATCAGGGGGCCTATCCTACGAGCAGTACTTC. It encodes CASSSSGGLSYEQYF.

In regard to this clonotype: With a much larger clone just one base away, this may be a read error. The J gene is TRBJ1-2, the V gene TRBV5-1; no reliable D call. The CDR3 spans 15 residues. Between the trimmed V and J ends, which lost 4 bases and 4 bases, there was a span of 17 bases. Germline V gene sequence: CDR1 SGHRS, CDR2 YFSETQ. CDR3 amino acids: CASSQGLDRTYGYTF. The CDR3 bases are TGCGCCAGCAGCCAAGGTCTAGACCGAACCTATGGCTACACCTTC.

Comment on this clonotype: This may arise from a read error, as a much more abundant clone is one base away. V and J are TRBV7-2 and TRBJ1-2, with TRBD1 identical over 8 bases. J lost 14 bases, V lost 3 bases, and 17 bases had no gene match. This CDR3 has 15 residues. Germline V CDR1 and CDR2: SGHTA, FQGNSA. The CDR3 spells CASSFGARGRSGTTF. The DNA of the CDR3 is TGTGCCAGCAGCTTTGGGGCCAGGGGGCGTTCAGGGACGACCTTC.

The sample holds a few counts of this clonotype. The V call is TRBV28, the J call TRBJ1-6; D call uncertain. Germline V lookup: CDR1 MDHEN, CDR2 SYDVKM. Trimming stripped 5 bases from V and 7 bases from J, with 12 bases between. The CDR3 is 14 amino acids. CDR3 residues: CASSIPHLNSPLHF. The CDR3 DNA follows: TGTGCCAGCAGTATTCCCCACTTGAATTCACCCCTCCACTTT.

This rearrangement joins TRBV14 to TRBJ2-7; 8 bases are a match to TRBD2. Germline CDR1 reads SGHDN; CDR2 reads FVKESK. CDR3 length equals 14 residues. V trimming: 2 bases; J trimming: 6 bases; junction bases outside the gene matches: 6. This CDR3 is CASSQLTSGGEQYF. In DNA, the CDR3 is TGTGCCAGCAGCCAACTGACAAGCGGGGGCGAGCAGTACTTC.

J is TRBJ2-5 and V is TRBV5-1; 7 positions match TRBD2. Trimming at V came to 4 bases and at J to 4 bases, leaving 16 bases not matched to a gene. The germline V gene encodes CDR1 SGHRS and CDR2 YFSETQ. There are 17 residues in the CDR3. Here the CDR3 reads CASSHALGGRAPETQYF. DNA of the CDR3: TGCGCCAGCAGCCATGCCCTCGGTGGGAGGGCCCCAGAGACCCAGTACTTC.

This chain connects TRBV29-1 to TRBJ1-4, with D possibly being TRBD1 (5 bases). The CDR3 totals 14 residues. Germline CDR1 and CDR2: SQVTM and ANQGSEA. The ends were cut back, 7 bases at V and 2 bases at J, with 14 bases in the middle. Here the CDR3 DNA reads TGCAGCGCTGGGCGGAGGGGCACTAATGAAAAACTGTTTTTT. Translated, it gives CSAGRRGTNEKLFF.

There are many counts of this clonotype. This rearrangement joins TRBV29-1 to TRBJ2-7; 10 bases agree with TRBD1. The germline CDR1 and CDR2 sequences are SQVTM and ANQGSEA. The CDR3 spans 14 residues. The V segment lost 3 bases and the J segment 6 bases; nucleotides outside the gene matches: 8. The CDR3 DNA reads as TGCAGCGTTGACGCCGGGACAGGGGCTCCCGAGCAGTACTTC. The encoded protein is CSVDAGTGAPEQYF.

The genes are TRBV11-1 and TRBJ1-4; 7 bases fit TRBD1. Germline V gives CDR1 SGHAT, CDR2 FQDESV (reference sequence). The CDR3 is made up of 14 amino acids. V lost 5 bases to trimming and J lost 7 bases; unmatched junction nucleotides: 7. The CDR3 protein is CASSPEGASEKLFF. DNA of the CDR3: TGTGCCAGCAGCCCAGAGGGGGCGAGTGAAAAACTGTTTTTT.

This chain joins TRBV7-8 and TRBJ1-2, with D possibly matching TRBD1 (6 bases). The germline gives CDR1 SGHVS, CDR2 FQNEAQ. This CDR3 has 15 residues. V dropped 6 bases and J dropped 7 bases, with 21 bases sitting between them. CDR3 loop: CASRPPGDRVGGYTF. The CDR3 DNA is TGTGCCAGCAGACCTCCAGGGGATCGGGTCGGTGGCTACACCTTC.

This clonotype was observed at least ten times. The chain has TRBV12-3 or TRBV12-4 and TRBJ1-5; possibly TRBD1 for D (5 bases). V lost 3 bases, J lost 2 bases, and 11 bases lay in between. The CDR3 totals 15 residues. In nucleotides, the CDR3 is TGTGCCAGCAGTTTTTGGGGCGTCGGCAATCAGCCCCAGCATTTT. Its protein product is CASSFWGVGNQPQHF.

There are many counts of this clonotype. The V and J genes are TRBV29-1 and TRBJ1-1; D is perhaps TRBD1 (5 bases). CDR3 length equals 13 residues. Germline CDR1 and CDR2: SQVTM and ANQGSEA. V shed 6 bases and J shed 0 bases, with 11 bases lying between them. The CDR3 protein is CSVRGGMNTEAFF. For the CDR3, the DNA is TGCAGCGTGCGGGGGGGGATGAACACTGAAGCTTTCTTT.

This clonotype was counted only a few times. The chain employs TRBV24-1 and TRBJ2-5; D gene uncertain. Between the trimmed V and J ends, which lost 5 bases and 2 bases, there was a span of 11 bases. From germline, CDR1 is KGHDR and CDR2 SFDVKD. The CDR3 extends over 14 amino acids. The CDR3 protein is CATSGAAPQETQYF. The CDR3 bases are TGTGCCACCAGTGGTGCGGCACCACAAGAGACCCAGTACTTC.

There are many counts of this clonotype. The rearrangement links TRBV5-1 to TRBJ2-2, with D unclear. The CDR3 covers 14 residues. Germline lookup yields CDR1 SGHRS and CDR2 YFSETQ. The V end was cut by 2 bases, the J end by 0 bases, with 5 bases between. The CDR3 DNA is TGCGCCAGCAGCTTTAACGCGAACACCGGGGAGCTGTTTTTT. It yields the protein CASSFNANTGELFF. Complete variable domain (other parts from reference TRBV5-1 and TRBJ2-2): KAGVTQTPRYLIKTRGQQVTLSCSPISGHRSVSWYQQTPGQGLQFLFEYFSETQRNKGNFPGRFSGRQFSNSRSEMNVSTLELGDSALYLCASSFNANTGELFFGEGSRLTVL.

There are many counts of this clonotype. The CDR3 DNA follows: TGTGCCAGCAGCTCCTTACCCTTACTAGTCCGATCCTACGAGCAGTACTTC. The encoded protein is CASSSLPLLVRSYEQYF. The chain carries TRBV7-9 and TRBJ2-7; a possible D gene is TRBD2 (5 bases). With 4 bases removed from V and 1 base from J, the gap between germline ends came to 20 bases. Germline loops: CDR1 SEHNR, CDR2 FQNEAQ (reference sequence). The CDR3 extends over 17 amino acids.

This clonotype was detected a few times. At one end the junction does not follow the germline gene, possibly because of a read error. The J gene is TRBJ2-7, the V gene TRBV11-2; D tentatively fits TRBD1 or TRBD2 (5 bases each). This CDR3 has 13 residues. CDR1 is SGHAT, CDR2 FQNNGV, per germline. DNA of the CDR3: TGCGCCAGCAGCCAACGGGACCTCTACGAGCAGTACTTC. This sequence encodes CASSQRDLYEQYF. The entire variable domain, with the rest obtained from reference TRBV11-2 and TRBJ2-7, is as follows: EAGVAQSPRYKIIEKRQSVAFWCNPISGHATLYWYQQILGQGPKLLIQFQNNGVVDDSQLPKDRFSAERLKGVDSTLKIQPAKLEDSAVYLCASSQRDLYEQYFGPGTRLTVT.

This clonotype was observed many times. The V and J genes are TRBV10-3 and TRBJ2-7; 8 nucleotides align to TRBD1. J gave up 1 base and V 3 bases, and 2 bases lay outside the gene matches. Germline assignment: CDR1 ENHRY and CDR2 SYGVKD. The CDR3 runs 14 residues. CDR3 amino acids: CAISDRDRSYEQYF. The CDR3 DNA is TGTGCCATCAGTGACCGGGACAGGTCCTACGAGCAGTACTTC.

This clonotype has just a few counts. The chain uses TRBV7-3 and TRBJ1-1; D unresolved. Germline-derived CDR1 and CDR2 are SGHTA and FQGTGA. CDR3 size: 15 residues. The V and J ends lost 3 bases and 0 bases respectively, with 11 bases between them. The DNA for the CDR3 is TGTGCCAGCAGCTTTGGGCCGGCGATGAACACTGAAGCTTTCTTT. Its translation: CASSFGPAMNTEAFF.

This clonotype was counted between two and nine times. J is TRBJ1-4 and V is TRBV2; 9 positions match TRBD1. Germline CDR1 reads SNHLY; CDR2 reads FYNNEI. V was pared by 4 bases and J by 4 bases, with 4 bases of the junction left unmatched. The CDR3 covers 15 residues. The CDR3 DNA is TGTGCCAGCAGTGGGGACAGGGCCTATAATGAAAAACTGTTTTTT. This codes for CASSGDRAYNEKLFF.

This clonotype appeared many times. CDR3: CASSLEGVGYTEAFF. In DNA form, the CDR3 reads TGTGCCAGCAGCTTAGAAGGTGTAGGCTACACTGAAGCTTTCTTT. J is TRBJ1-1 and V is TRBV7-9; D remains unclear. CDR1 and CDR2 (germline): SEHNR, FQNEAQ (reference sequence). The CDR3 runs to 15 residues. Trimming took 1 base from V and 3 from J, leaving 12 bases between them.

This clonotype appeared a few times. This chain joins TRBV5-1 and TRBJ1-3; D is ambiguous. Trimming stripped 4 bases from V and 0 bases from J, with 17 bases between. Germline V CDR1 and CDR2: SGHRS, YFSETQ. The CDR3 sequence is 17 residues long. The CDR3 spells CASSPRWSYHSGNTIYF. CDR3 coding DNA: TGCGCCAGCAGCCCGCGTTGGAGTTACCACTCTGGAAACACCATATATTTT.

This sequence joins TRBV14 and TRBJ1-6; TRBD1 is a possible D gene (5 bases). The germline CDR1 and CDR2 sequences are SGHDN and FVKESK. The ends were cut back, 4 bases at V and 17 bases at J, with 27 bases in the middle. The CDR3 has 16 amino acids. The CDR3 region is CASSRDPVNARANVHF. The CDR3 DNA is TGTGCCAGCAGCCGGGACCCCGTGAACGCCAGGGCCAACGTCCACTTT.

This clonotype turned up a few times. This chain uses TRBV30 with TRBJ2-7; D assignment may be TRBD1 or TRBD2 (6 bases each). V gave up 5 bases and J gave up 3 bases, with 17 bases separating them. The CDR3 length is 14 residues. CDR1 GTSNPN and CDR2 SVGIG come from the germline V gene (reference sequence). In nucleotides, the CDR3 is TGTGCCTGGCAGCCGGGGGCCCACTACTACGAGCAGTACTTC. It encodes CAWQPGAHYYEQYF.

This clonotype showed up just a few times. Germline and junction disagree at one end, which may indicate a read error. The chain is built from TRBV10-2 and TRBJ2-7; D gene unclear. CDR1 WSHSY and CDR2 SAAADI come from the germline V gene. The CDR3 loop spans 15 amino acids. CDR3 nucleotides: TGTGCCAGCTCACCAAAACTGACCAGCTCCTACGAGCAGTACTTC. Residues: CASSPKLTSSYEQYF.

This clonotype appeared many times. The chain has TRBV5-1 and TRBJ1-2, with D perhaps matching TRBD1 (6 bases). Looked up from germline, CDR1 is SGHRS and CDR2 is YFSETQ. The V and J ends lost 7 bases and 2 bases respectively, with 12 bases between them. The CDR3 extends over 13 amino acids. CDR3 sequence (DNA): TGCGCCAGCGCAAGGACAGAAAACTATGGCTACACCTTC. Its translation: CASARTENYGYTF. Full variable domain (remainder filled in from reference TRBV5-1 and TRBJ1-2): KAGVTQTPRYLIKTRGQQVTLSCSPISGHRSVSWYQQTPGQGLQFLFEYFSETQRNKGNFPGRFSGRQFSNSRSEMNVSTLELGDSALYLCASARTENYGYTFGSGTRLTVV.

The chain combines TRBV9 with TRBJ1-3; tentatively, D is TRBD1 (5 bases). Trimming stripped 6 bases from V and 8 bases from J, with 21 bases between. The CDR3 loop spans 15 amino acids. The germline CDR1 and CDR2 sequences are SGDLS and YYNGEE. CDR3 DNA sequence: TGTGCCAGCAATCCAATGGGGGGTTCCCGGGACACCATATATTTT. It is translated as CASNPMGGSRDTIYF.

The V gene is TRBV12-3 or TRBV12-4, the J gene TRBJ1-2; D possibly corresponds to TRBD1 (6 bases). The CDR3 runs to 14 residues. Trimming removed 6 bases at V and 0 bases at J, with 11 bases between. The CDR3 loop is CASSWDTTNYGYTF. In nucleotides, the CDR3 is TGTGCCAGCAGCTGGGACACAACTAACTATGGCTACACCTTC.

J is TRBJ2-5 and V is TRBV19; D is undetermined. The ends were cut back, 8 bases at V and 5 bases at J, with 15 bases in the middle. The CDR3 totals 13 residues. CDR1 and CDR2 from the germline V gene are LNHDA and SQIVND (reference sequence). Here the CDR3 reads CASGRPSGETQYF. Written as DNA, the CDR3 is TGTGCCAGTGGACGTCCCAGTGGGGAGACCCAGTACTTC.